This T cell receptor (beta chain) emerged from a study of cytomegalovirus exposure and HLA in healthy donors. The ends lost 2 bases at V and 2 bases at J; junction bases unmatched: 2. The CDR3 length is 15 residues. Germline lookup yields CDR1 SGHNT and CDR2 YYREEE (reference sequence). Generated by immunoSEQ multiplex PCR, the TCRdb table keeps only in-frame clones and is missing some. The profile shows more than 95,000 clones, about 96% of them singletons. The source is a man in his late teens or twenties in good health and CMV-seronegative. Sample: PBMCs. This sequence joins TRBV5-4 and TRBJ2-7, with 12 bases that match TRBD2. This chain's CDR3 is CASSFLAGGPYEQYF. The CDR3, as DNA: TGTGCCAGCAGCTTTCTAGCGGGAGGGCCCTACGAGCAGTACTTC.